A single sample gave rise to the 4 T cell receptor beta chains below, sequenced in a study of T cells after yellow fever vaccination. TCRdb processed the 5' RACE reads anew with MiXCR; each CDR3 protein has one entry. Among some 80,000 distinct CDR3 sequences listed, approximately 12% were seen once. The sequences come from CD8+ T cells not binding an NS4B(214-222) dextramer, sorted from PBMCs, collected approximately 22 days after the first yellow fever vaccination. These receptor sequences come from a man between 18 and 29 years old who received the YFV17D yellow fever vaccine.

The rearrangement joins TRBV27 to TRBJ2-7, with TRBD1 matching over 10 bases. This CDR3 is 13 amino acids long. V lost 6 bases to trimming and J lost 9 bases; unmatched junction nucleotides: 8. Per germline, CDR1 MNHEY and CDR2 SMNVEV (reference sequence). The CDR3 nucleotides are TGTGCCAGCAGGGACAGGGGGTCCCAGGGGCAGTACTTC. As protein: CASRDRGSQGQYF.

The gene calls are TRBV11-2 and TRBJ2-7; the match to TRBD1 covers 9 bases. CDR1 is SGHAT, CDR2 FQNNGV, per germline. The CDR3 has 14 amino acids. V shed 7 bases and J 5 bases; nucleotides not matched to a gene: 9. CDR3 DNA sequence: TGTGCCAGCAACCTCGGGGACAGGGCGGACGAGCAGTACTTC. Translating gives CASNLGDRADEQYF. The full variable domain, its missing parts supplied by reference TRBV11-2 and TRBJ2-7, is EAGVAQSPRYKIIEKRQSVAFWCNPISGHATLYWYQQILGQGPKLLIQFQNNGVVDDSQLPKDRFSAERLKGVDSTLKIQPAKLEDSAVYLCASNLGDRADEQYFGPGTRLTVT.

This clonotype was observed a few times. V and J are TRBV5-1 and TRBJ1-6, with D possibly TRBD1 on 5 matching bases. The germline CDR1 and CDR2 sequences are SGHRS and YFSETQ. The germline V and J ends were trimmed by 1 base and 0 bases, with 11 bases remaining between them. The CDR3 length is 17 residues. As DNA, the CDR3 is TGCGCCAGCAGCTTGTTCGGGGCAGACTCCTATAATTCACCCCTCCACTTT. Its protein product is CASSLFGADSYNSPLHF. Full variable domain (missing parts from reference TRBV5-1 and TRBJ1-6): KAGVTQTPRYLIKTRGQQVTLSCSPISGHRSVSWYQQTPGQGLQFLFEYFSETQRNKGNFPGRFSGRQFSNSRSEMNVSTLELGDSALYLCASSLFGADSYNSPLHFGNGTRLTVT.

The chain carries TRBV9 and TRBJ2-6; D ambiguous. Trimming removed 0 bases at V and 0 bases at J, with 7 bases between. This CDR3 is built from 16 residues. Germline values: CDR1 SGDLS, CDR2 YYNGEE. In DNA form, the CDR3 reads TGTGCCAGCAGCGTAGGTCAGAACTCTGGGGCCAACGTCCTGACTTTC. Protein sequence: CASSVGQNSGANVLTF.